The 24 T cell receptor beta chains in this list originate from one sample, sequenced in a study of T cell responses to AZD1222 COVID-19 vaccine. TCRdb's copy holds only in-frame clones and misses some; the assay was immunoSEQ multiplex PCR. The sample lists roughly 140,000 clones; roughly 93% were seen once. Sequencing was performed on peripheral blood, taken 28 days after the second AZD1222 dose. The receptors were gathered from an adult who received the AZD1222 COVID-19 vaccine.

This chain links TRBV7-2 with TRBJ2-7; D possibly corresponds to TRBD1 (6 bases). Germline CDR1 is SGHTA and CDR2 is FQGNSA. The CDR3 length is 13 residues. V was cut by 2 bases and J by 7 bases, with 12 bases left in between. CDR3 residues: CASSLLGRGEQYF. In DNA, the CDR3 is TGTGCCAGCAGCTTATTAGGTAGGGGGGAGCAGTACTTC.

V and J are TRBV5-4 and TRBJ2-1; D possibly corresponds to TRBD2 (5 bases). Germline V CDR1 and CDR2: SGHNT, YYREEE (reference sequence). The V gene lost 4 bases and the J gene lost 0 bases, with 20 bases spanning the gap. The CDR3 contains 18 residues. CDR3 DNA: TGTGCCAGCAGCGGCGATGCAGGCGGGCACGGCTCCTACAATGAGCAGTTCTTC. Protein sequence: CASSGDAGGHGSYNEQFF.

This chain uses TRBV19 with TRBJ1-5; TRBD1 might be the D (6 bases). Per the germline V gene, CDR1 is LNHDA and CDR2 is SQIVND (reference sequence). The CDR3 has 15 amino acids. Trimming took 4 bases from V and 4 from J, leaving 14 bases between them. The CDR3 sequence is CASSTSGVWNQPQHF. The DNA for the CDR3 is TGTGCCAGTAGTACCTCAGGGGTCTGGAATCAGCCCCAGCATTTT.

This chain uses TRBV27 with TRBJ2-2, with D unresolved. The CDR3 is 15 residues long. Trimming took off 3 bases at V and 2 bases at J, with 10 bases between the two ends. Germline assignment: CDR1 MNHEY and CDR2 SMNVEV (reference sequence). The CDR3: CASSLLAENTGELFF. The CDR3 DNA reads TGTGCCAGCAGTTTGCTCGCGGAAAACACCGGGGAGCTGTTTTTT.

This chain joins TRBV6-1 and TRBJ1-2, with D possibly matching TRBD1 (5 bases). V lost 2 bases, J lost 7 bases, and 14 bases lay in between. Germline assignment: CDR1 MNHNS and CDR2 SASEGT. The CDR3 is 14 amino acids. CDR3 residues: CASSESRGTGGYTF. The CDR3 DNA reads TGTGCCAGCAGTGAATCCCGGGGGACTGGTGGCTACACCTTC.

The rearrangement joins TRBV5-1 to TRBJ2-5, with D possibly TRBD2 on 5 matching bases. CDR1 is SGHRS, CDR2 YFSETQ, per germline. The V gene lost 2 bases and the J gene lost 4 bases, with 9 bases spanning the gap. The CDR3 covers 13 residues. CDR3 nucleotide sequence: TGCGCCAGCAGCTTAGCTGGGAGAGAGACCCAGTACTTC. Protein: CASSLAGRETQYF.

The chain links TRBV30 to TRBJ2-5, with 8 bases matching TRBD2. The CDR3 spans 14 residues. The germline V gene has CDR1 GTSNPN and CDR2 SVGIG (reference sequence). The V segment lost 0 bases and the J segment 5 bases; nucleotides outside the gene matches: 5. CDR3 coding DNA: TGTGCCTGGAGTGTCGGACTAGCTGGTGAGACCCAGTACTTC. Its protein product is CAWSVGLAGETQYF.

About this clone: Other DNA sequences in the same sample also yield this CDR3. The chain recombines TRBV6-5 with TRBJ1-5, with a tentative D call TRBD1 (5 bases). V lost 2 bases to trimming and J lost 6 bases, with 8 bases between them. CDR3 length equals 13 residues. The germline V gene has CDR1 MNHEY and CDR2 SVGAGI. The chain's CDR3 is CASSYRGGQPQHF. CDR3 DNA sequence: TGTGCCAGCAGTTACCGGGGGGGTCAGCCCCAGCATTTT.

The V gene is TRBV7-9, the J gene TRBJ1-2; TRBD1 agrees at 7 bases. The CDR3 extends over 16 amino acids. V lost 5 bases and J lost 5; bases outside the gene matches: 14. The V gene's germline CDR1 is SEHNR and CDR2 FQNEAQ (reference sequence). The CDR3 nucleotides are TGTGCCAGCAGCCGGAAAACAACGAACAGGGGATATGGCTACACCTTC. It translates to CASSRKTTNRGYGYTF. Full variable domain (missing parts from reference TRBV7-9 and TRBJ1-2): DTGVSQNPRHKITKRGQNVTFRCDPISEHNRLYWYRQTLGQGPEFLTYFQNEAQLEKSRLLSDRFSAERPKGSFSTLEIQRTEQGDSAMYLCASSRKTTNRGYGYTFGSGTRLTVV.

This sequence joins TRBV28 and TRBJ1-1; the match to TRBD1 covers 7 bases. This CDR3 spans 13 amino acids. The V and J ends lost 2 bases and 7 bases, in that order; junction bases with no gene match: 4. Germline CDR1 reads MDHEN; CDR2 reads SYDVKM. CDR3 amino acids: CASSLNRGLEAFF. The DNA of the CDR3 is TGTGCCAGCAGTTTAAACAGGGGCCTTGAAGCTTTCTTT.

V and J are TRBV27 and TRBJ1-2; D ambiguous. Per the germline V gene, CDR1 is MNHEY and CDR2 is SMNVEV (reference sequence). V was shortened by 4 bases and J by 4 bases, with 16 bases between the two germline ends. The CDR3 runs 15 residues. This chain's CDR3 is CASSSFPPGLYGYTF. The CDR3 bases are TGTGCCAGCAGTTCTTTTCCCCCGGGCCTCTATGGCTACACCTTC.

This clone showed up just once. The chain recombines TRBV10-1 with TRBJ1-1; D is ambiguous. CDR3 length equals 13 residues. Trimming removed 0 bases at V and 8 bases at J, with 10 bases between. The germline V gene encodes CDR1 WNHNN and CDR2 SYGVQD (reference sequence). The CDR3 here is CASSESGRPEAFF. The CDR3 nucleotides are TGCGCCAGCAGTGAGTCAGGGAGACCGGAAGCTTTCTTT.

V and J are TRBV12-2 and TRBJ1-5. TRBV12-2 is marked as a pseudogene. The CDR3 runs 16 residues. The CDR3 sequence: CASRPLPRDRNQPQHF. The CDR3, as DNA: TGTGCAAGTCGCCCATTACCGAGGGACCGGAATCAGCCCCAGCATTTT.

This clone appeared once. The chain uses TRBV11-2 and TRBJ1-1; 7 nucleotides line up with TRBD1. CDR1 SGHAT and CDR2 FQNNGV come from the germline V gene. This CDR3 spans 15 amino acids. V shed 1 base, J shed 3 bases, and the junction held 5 bases outside the gene matches. CDR3 sequence (DNA): TGTGCCAGCAGCTTAGTACCGGGACAGTACACTGAAGCTTTCTTT. Its protein is CASSLVPGQYTEAFF.

V is TRBV7-2 and J is TRBJ1-1; D remains ambiguous. Germline CDR1 reads SGHTA; CDR2 reads FQGNSA. There are 14 residues in the CDR3. V was shortened by 0 bases and J by 1 base, with 6 bases between the two germline ends. In DNA form, the CDR3 reads TGTGCCAGCAGCTTAGCGTTCGGGAACACTGAAGCTTTCTTT. This encodes CASSLAFGNTEAFF.

The chain recombines TRBV5-1 with TRBJ2-5; 8 positions match TRBD2. The CDR3 sequence is 18 residues long. V lost 5 bases to trimming and J lost 1 base; unmatched junction nucleotides: 16. The V gene's germline CDR1 is SGHRS and CDR2 YFSETQ. The CDR3 here is CASSYGAGGPVSQETQYF. CDR3 in DNA: TGCGCCAGCAGTTACGGGGCGGGGGGCCCGGTCTCCCAAGAGACCCAGTACTTC.

The chain carries TRBV2 and TRBJ2-4, with 7 bases fitting TRBD2. V gave up 7 bases and J gave up 5 bases; unmatched junction bases: 8. Germline V CDR1 and CDR2: SNHLY, FYNNEI. The CDR3 is 14 residues long. The CDR3 sequence: CASKLGEGQNIQYF. DNA for the CDR3: TGTGCCAGCAAACTTGGGGAGGGGCAAAACATTCAGTACTTC. Filled out from reference TRBV2 and TRBJ2-4, the complete variable domain reads EPEVTQTPSHQVTQMGQEVILRCVPISNHLYFYWYRQILGQKVEFLVSFYNNEISEKSEIFDDQFSVERPDGSNFTLKIRSTKLEDSAMYFCASKLGEGQNIQYFGAGTRLSVL.

The gene calls are TRBV14 and TRBJ2-7; D remains unclear. V lost 0 bases to trimming and J lost 7 bases, with 10 bases between them. Germline CDR1 SGHDN, CDR2 FVKESK. This CDR3 has 13 amino acids. In DNA, the CDR3 is TGTGCCAGCAGCCAAGAGTCCGTCTTAGAGCAGTACTTC. Its translation: CASSQESVLEQYF.

This clone has a handful of counts. The chain is built from TRBV6-6 and TRBJ2-3; 10 bases match TRBD2. V lost 4 bases and J lost 5; bases outside the gene matches: 6. Germline CDR1 MNHNY, CDR2 SVGAGI (reference sequence). The CDR3 runs to 15 residues. The CDR3 loop reads CASSLSSGSKDTQYF. As DNA, the CDR3 is TGTGCCAGCAGTTTATCTAGCGGGAGTAAAGATACGCAGTATTTT.

The chain is built from TRBV30 and TRBJ1-3; 8 positions agree with TRBD1. V shed 2 bases, J shed 2 bases, and the junction held 5 bases outside the gene matches. CDR1 and CDR2 from the germline V gene are GTSNPN and SVGIG (reference sequence). The CDR3 consists of 15 residues. CDR3: CAWSHRTGTGNTIYF. For the CDR3, the DNA is TGTGCCTGGAGTCACCGGACAGGGACTGGAAACACCATATATTTT.

The chain joins TRBV7-9 to TRBJ2-7; D unresolved. CDR3 length: 12 residues. The V end lost 0 bases, the J end lost 3 bases, and 3 bases lay between the germline ends. Germline values: CDR1 SEHNR, CDR2 FQNEAQ (reference sequence). This chain's CDR3 is CASSLADYEQYF. The CDR3 coding sequence is TGTGCCAGCAGCTTAGCGGACTACGAGCAGTACTTC.

The chain has TRBV19 and TRBJ1-1; D is unclear. Trimming removed 11 bases from V and 1 base from J, with 14 bases in between. The CDR3 has 13 residues. Germline CDR1 LNHDA, CDR2 SQIVND (reference sequence). CDR3 region: CASSVKGNTEAFF. In nucleotides, the CDR3 is TGTGCCTCCTCTGTAAAGGGGAACACTGAAGCTTTCTTT.

The chain employs TRBV9 and TRBJ1-2, with no clear D. Germline CDR1 SGDLS, CDR2 YYNGEE. This CDR3 contains 15 residues. Trimming removed 0 bases at V and 0 bases at J, with 9 bases between. CDR3 amino acids: CASSVGNPTNYGYTF. CDR3 bases: TGTGCCAGCAGCGTAGGGAATCCTACTAACTATGGCTACACCTTC.

The V call is TRBV7-6, the J call TRBJ2-1; D might be TRBD1 (5 bases). V was pared by 3 bases and J by 9 bases, with 15 bases between. Germline values: CDR1 SGHVS, CDR2 FNYEAQ. The CDR3 runs to 14 residues. The CDR3 is CASSFTGSTGEQFF. CDR3 coding DNA: TGTGCCAGCAGCTTCACAGGTAGCACTGGTGAGCAGTTCTTC.